This paragraph reports one T cell receptor beta chain. Antigen: not known. These data belong to a study of cytomegalovirus exposure and HLA in healthy donors. Findings and caveats of the study: Excluded: some indistinguishable V segments such as TRBV6-2 and TRBV6-3.

PCR amplification relied on 60 Vbeta primers (plus 13 Jbeta primers). Sequencing was performed with immunoSEQ multiplex PCR; in TCRdb, only in-frame clones are kept and a portion is missing. This sample has tens of thousands of clones, with 65% to 85% found just once. CDR1 SNHLY and CDR2 FYNNEI come from the germline V gene. This CDR3 is built from 16 residues. With V trimmed by 10 bases and J by 0 bases, 11 bases remained unmatched. The sequence was collected from a man between 18 and 35 years old in good health and CMV-seronegative. The sequenced sample consisted of PBMCs. The rearrangement joins TRBV2 to TRBJ2-1, with 8 bases fitting TRBD2. The DNA of the CDR3 is TGTGCCAACGTACCACTAGCGGAAAGCTCCTACAATGAGCAGTTCTTC. Its translation: CANVPLAESSYNEQFF. Variable domain in full (rest from reference TRBV2 and TRBJ2-1): EPEVTQTPSHQVTQMGQEVILRCVPISNHLYFYWYRQILGQKVEFLVSFYNNEISEKSEIFDDQFSVERPDGSNFTLKIRSTKLEDSAMYFCANVPLAESSYNEQFFGPGTRLTVL.